The entry below describes one T cell receptor (beta chain). The antigen is undetermined. The CDR3 extends over 14 amino acids. Germline V gene sequence: CDR1 SGHRS, CDR2 YFSETQ. V was clipped by 4 bases and J by 1 base, with 11 bases between them. Constant-segment primers served in 5'RACE that generated TCR alpha and TCR beta cDNA libraries bearing sample barcodes and UMIs. TCRdb re-called the 5' RACE reads through MiXCR, storing one row per CDR3 protein. The table includes hundreds of thousands of distinct CDR3 sequences, around 28% detected once. This sample is drawn from a study of T-cell memory formation after mild COVID-19. Study-level findings and limits: A subset of responding clones appeared in pre-infection memory, suggesting cross-reactive memory joined.

The sample was PBMCs or a T cell subset sorted from them (not recorded which). This clonotype was sampled from an adult woman who had mild COVID-19 (a few samples of this study predate the infection). Cell type and time point are not known. The chain employs TRBV5-1 and TRBJ1-1; possibly TRBD1 for D (5 bases). This CDR3 reads CASSAGPSNTEAFF. The CDR3 nucleotides read TGCGCCAGCAGCGCGGGACCTTCGAACACTGAAGCTTTCTTT.